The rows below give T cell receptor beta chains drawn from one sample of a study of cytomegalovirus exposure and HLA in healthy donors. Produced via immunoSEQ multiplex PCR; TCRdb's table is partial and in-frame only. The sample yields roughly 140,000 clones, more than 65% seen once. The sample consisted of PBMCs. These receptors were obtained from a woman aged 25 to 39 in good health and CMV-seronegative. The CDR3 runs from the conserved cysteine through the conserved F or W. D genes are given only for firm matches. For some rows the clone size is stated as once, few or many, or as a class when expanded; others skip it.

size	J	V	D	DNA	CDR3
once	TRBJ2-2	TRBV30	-	TGTGCCTGGAGTGCGGGGGTGGGCACCGGGGAGCTGTTTTTT	CAWSAGVGTGELFF
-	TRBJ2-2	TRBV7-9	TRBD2	TGTGCCAGCACCCCGGGACTAGCGGAGAACACCGGGGAGCTGTTTTTT	CASTPGLAENTGELFF
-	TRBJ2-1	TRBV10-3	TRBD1	TGTGCCATCAGAGGTCAGGGGGCCTCAAATGGGGGTGAGCAGTTCTTC	CAIRGQGASNGGEQFF
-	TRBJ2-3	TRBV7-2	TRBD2	TGTGCCAGCAGCCGACTAGCGGGAGAATTTACGCAGTATTTT	CASSRLAGEFTQYF
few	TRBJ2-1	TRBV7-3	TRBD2	TGTGCCAGCAGCCGCGCGAAGACTAGCGGGGGGCAGAATGAGCAGTTCTTC	CASSRAKTSGGQNEQFF
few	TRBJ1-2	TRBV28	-	TGTGCCAGCACCCAAGGACAAGAATTCTACACCTTC	CASTQGQEFYTF
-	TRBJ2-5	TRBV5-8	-	TGTGCCAGCAGCTTGAAGTTCCAAACTGAGACCCAGTACTTC	CASSLKFQTETQYF
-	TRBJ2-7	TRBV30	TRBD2	TGTGCCTGGAGTGCCCGTATCGGACTAGCGGGGGCCTACGAGCAGTACTTC	CAWSARIGLAGAYEQYF
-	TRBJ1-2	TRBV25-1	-	TGTGCCAGCACCCGAGGAGGGAGTAAGGATGGCTACACCTTC	CASTRGGSKDGYTF
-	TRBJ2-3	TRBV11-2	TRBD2	TGTGCCAGCAGCTTAGTTCTAGCGGGAGGGTTTCGCACAGATACGCAGTATTTT	CASSLVLAGGFRTDTQYF
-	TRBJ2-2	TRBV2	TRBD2	TGTGCCAGCAGTACACCTAGCGGCGCGAACACCGGGGAGCTGTTTTTT	CASSTPSGANTGELFF
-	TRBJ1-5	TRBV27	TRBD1	TGTGCCAGCATTCCGGGACAGGTAGGCGGTGGCAATCAGCCCCAGCATTTT	CASIPGQVGGGNQPQHF
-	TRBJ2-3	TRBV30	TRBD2	TGTGCCTGGAGTGTAGGCTCGAGCGGGAGGGCAGATACGCAGTATTTT	CAWSVGSSGRADTQYF
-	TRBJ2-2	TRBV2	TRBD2	TGTGCCAGCAGTCGGACTAGCGGGACCTTGGGCGGGGAGCTGTTTTTT	CASSRTSGTLGGELFF
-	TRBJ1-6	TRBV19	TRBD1	TGTGCCATCCGACTGGGACAGGGGAATTCACCCCTCCACTTT	CAIRLGQGNSPLHF
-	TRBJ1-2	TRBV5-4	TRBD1	TGTGCCAGCAGCTCAAAGCAGGGGGCCGATGGCTACACCTTC	CASSSKQGADGYTF
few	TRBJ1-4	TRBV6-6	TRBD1	TGTGCCAGCAAGGACCAACGGGACAGGGAGGCAAAACTGTTTTTT	CASKDQRDREAKLFF
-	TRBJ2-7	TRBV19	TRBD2	TGTGCCAGTAAAGTGGGGGAGCGGGAGAGAGTTGGCGAGCAGTACTTC	CASKVGERERVGEQYF
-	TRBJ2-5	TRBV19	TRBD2	TGTGCCAGTAGTCTGATAGCGGGAGTGTCGGTTGACCAGTACTTC	CASSLIAGVSVDQYF